Given below is one TCR beta chain in context. This record belongs to a study of blood T cell repertoires in COVID-19. On the study more broadly: Both acute and convalescent COVID-19 samples were obtained from the United States, Italy and Spain. Sources were T cells, B-cell-depleted T cells, or PBMCs; the material itself was cDNA or gDNA.

This CDR3 region has 20 residues. V gave up 6 bases and J gave up 3 bases; unmatched junction bases: 25. CDR1 ENHRY and CDR2 SYGVKD come from the germline V gene. Original data processing: Estimated nucleated cell counts came from reference gene primer amplification. Measured with immunoSEQ multiplex PCR; TCRdb has only the in-frame clones, and not every one. The D gene and trimming were derived from the DNA, and the V and J assignments and clone size from that table. Of under 300,000 clones listed, roughly 82% were seen once; the top ten hold 10% to 15%. The sequenced sample consisted of peripheral blood. The genes are TRBV10-3 and TRBJ1-1; 7 bases match TRBD1. This TCR derives from a man older than 75 with acute or convalescent COVID-19. CDR3 sequence: CAISLRGQQRRNSEDTEAFF. CDR3 DNA: TGTGCCATCAGCCTTCGGGGACAGCAAAGGAGGAACTCAGAGGACACTGAAGCTTTCTTT.